The clone carrying this TCR beta chain has only one observation. Original processing notes: Amplified reference gene primers provided the basis for estimating nucleated cell counts. Clones were sequenced by immunoSEQ multiplex PCR, and TCRdb holds only the in-frame ones, with some missing. The DNA gave D and trimming, while V, J and clone size come from that table. The table lists some 39,000 clones, 65% to 90% of them singletons, with approximately 5.4% in the top ten. These data come from a study of blood T cell repertoires in COVID-19. Study summary: There were acute and convalescent COVID-19 samples, and they came from the United States, Italy and Spain. Sources were T cells, B-cell-depleted T cells, or PBMCs; the material itself was cDNA or gDNA.

Trimming left V 4 bases short and J 7 bases short, with 14 bases between. This CDR3 comprises 13 residues. CDR1 and CDR2 (germline): SGHNT, YYREEE (reference sequence). The chain employs TRBV5-4 and TRBJ1-1; D is unclear. The receptor was isolated from a man between 35 and 55 years old with active COVID-19. Source material: peripheral blood. Here the CDR3 DNA reads TGTGCCAGCAGCACTCCGGCGGCCTATGAAGCTTTCTTT. It is translated as CASSTPAAYEAFF.